This T cell receptor (beta chain) is from a study of blood T cell repertoires in COVID-19. Study-wide context: PBMCs, B-cell-depleted T cells, or T cells provided the cDNA or gDNA that made up the material.

This CDR3 is 14 amino acids long. In germline, CDR1 is SGHNT, CDR2 YYREEE (reference sequence). Trimming left V 4 bases short and J 0 bases short, with 10 bases between. Assay: immunoSEQ multiplex PCR; the TCRdb copy retains only in-frame clones and omits some. The sample lists 160,000 or so clones, approximately 86% occurring once. The TCR sequence derives from a woman aged 50 to 60 with acute or convalescent COVID-19. The sequencing input was peripheral blood. This rearrangement joins TRBV5-4 to TRBJ2-5; a weak D match, TRBD2 (6 bases). CDR3 DNA: TGTGCCAGCAGCACGACTAGTTACCAAGAGACCCAGTACTTC. As protein: CASSTTSYQETQYF. Looking up the rest from reference TRBV5-4 and TRBJ2-5 gives the full variable domain: ETGVTQSPTHLIKTRGQQVTLRCSSQSGHNTVSWYQQALGQGPQFIFQYYREEENGRGNFPPRFSGLQFPNYSSELNVNALELDDSALYLCASSTTSYQETQYFGPGTRLLVL.